The 9 T cell receptor beta chains below come from one sample, sequenced in a study of human T cells and chemical hapten exposure. TCRdb called the RACE reads again in MiXCR, with one record for every CDR3 protein. The table shows some 300,000 distinct CDR3 sequences, with roughly 6% occurring only once. Time point in this sample: pre-sensitization, week 0. As for treatment: therapeutic diphenylcyclopropenone sensitization with weekly scalp DPC. The source material was whole blood, sampled in connection with sensitization to the hapten diphenylcyclopropenone (DPC). The receptors come from a woman younger than 35 with alopecia areata. Some clones in this sample may be carry-over from other donors' samples.

This clonotype was detected many times. V gene TRBV7-9 combines with J gene TRBJ1-1; the D gene is possibly TRBD1 (6 bases). In germline, CDR1 is SEHNR, CDR2 FQNEAQ (reference sequence). The CDR3 loop spans 16 amino acids. V was trimmed by 4 bases and J by 0 bases, leaving 15 bases between them. The CDR3 DNA sequence: TGTGCCAGCAGCTCCACAGGGACCCGTATGAACACTGAAGCTTTCTTT. It yields the protein CASSSTGTRMNTEAFF.

The chain carries TRBV2 and TRBJ1-5; TRBD1 agrees at 8 bases. The germline gives CDR1 SNHLY, CDR2 FYNNEI. The CDR3 length is 14 residues. With V trimmed by 6 bases and J by 4 bases, 5 bases remained unmatched. The CDR3 coding sequence is TGTGCCAGCAGGGAGACAGGGGTGAATCAGCCCCAGCATTTT. Encoded protein: CASRETGVNQPQHF.

A remark on this clonotype: A single base separates this from a much larger clone, so it may be a read error. The chain recombines TRBV10-3 with TRBJ2-1, with 10 bases matching TRBD1. The CDR3 consists of 14 residues. Germline values: CDR1 ENHRY, CDR2 SYGVKD. The CDR3 loop is CAISEGTGANGQFF. Written as DNA, the CDR3 is TGTGCCATCAGTGAGGGGACAGGGGCCAATGGGCAGTTCTTC.

This clonotype was detected ten times or more. CDR3 sequence: CASKLNPGTSGADTQYF. The CDR3 DNA reads TGTGCCAGCAAACTGAACCCCGGGACTAGCGGGGCAGATACGCAGTATTTT. The V gene is TRBV6-2 or TRBV6-3, the J gene TRBJ2-3; 13 nucleotides align to TRBD2. Germline CDR1 reads MNHEY; CDR2 reads SVGEGT. V lost 7 bases and J lost 4; bases outside the gene matches: 11. The CDR3 is made up of 17 amino acids.

V is TRBV11-3 and J is TRBJ2-6; D gene uncertain. This CDR3 region has 17 residues. Germline-derived CDR1 and CDR2 are SGHNT and YENEEA. V was clipped by 5 bases and J by 0 bases, with 14 bases between them. Here the CDR3 reads CASSPRYFDSGANVLTF. CDR3 bases: TGTGCCAGCAGCCCGAGATATTTCGACTCTGGGGCCAACGTCCTGACTTTC.

This clonotype was recorded a few times. The chain links TRBV24-1 to TRBJ2-5; D is perhaps TRBD1 (6 bases). V lost 9 bases and J lost 3, with 16 bases in between. Germline V gene lookup returns CDR1 KGHDR and CDR2 SFDVKD. CDR3 length: 14 residues. CDR3 nucleotides: TGTGCCACCCAGGGAAACAGGGCCGAAGAGACCCAGTACTTC. This codes for CATQGNRAEETQYF.

Ten or more counts support this clonotype. The chain has TRBV4-2 and TRBJ1-3, with D uncertain. The V gene lost 0 bases and the J gene lost 8 bases, with 8 bases spanning the gap. The CDR3 sequence is 13 residues long. The germline gives CDR1 LGHNA, CDR2 YNFKEQ. The CDR3 DNA reads as TGTGCCAGCAGCCAAGATGGGCTCCACACCATATATTTT. This sequence encodes CASSQDGLHTIYF.

This clonotype was detected ten times or more. V and J are TRBV28 and TRBJ1-1; TRBD1 is a possible D gene (5 bases). Germline values: CDR1 MDHEN, CDR2 SYDVKM. Trimming pared 5 bases from V and 4 bases from J, leaving 17 bases between. The CDR3 totals 15 residues. The CDR3 coding sequence is TGTGCCAGCAGTGAACCGCTGGGGGTTATCACTGAAGCTTTCTTT. It is translated as CASSEPLGVITEAFF.

This clonotype appeared many times. The rearrangement uses TRBV18 and TRBJ2-7; 8 bases align to TRBD1. Trimming removed 3 bases from V and 4 bases from J; junction bases left unmatched: 2. Germline CDR1 KGHSH, CDR2 LQKENI. The CDR3 has 13 amino acids. The CDR3 reads CASSPQGAYEQYF. The CDR3 nucleotides read TGTGCCAGCTCACCTCAGGGGGCATACGAGCAGTACTTC.